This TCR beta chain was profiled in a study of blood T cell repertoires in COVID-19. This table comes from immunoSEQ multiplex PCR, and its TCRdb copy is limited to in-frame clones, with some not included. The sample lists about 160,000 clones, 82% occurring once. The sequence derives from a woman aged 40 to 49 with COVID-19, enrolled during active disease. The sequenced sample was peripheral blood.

The CDR3 DNA reads TGTGCCAGCAGCTCGGGACTCAAATACGAGCAGTACGTC. Its translation is CASSSGLKYEQYV. This sequence joins TRBV5-6 and TRBJ2-7; TRBD2 might be the D (6 bases). Per germline, CDR1 SGHDT and CDR2 YYEEEE. CDR3 size: 13 residues. With 3 bases removed from V and 4 bases from J, the gap between germline ends came to 11 bases.